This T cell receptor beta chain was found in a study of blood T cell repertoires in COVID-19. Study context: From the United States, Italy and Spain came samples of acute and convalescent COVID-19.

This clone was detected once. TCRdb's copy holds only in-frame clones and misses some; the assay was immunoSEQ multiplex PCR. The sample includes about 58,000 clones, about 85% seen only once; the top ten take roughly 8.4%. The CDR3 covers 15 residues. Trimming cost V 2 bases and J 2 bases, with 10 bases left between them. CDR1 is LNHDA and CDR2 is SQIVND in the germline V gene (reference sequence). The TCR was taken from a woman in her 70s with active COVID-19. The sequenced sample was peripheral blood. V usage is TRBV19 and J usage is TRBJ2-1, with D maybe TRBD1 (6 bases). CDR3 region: CASSIWGPTYNEQFF. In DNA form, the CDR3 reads TGTGCCAGTAGTATATGGGGGCCAACCTACAATGAGCAGTTCTTC.